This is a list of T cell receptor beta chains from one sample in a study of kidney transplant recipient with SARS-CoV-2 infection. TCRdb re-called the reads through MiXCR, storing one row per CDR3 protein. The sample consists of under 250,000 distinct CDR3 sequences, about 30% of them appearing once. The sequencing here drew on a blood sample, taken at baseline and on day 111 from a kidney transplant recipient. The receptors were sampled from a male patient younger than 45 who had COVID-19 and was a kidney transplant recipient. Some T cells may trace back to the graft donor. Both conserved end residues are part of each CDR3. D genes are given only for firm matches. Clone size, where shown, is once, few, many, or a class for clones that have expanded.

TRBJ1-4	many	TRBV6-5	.	CASSRDGGSNEKLFF	TGTGCCAGCAGCCGGGACGGGGGTTCTAATGAAAAACTGTTTTTT
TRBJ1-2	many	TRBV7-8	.	CASSMGWFTRKTYGYTF	TGTGCCAGCAGCATGGGGTGGTTTACCCGAAAGACCTATGGCTACACCTTC
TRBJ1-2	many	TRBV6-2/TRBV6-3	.	CASSYRYCIGKTYGYTF	TGTGCCAGCAGTTACCGTTACTGCATCGGAAAGACCTATGGCTACACCTTC
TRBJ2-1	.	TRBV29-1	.	CSVEWGRYNEQFF	TGCAGCGTTGAATGGGGCCGCTACAATGAGCAGTTCTTC
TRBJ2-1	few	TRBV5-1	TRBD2	CASSLEGTSRGNEQFF	TGCGCCAGCAGCTTGGAAGGGACTAGCAGGGGGAATGAGCAGTTCTTC
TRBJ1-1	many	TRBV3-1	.	CASSNVGPISIRTEAFF	TGTGCCAGCAGCAATGTCGGTCCCATTTCAATTCGCACTGAAGCTTTCTTT
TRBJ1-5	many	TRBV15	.	CATSRDAGNNQPQHF	TGTGCCACCAGCAGAGATGCGGGGAACAATCAGCCCCAGCATTTT
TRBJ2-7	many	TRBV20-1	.	CSASPEDEQYF	TGCAGTGCTAGTCCAGAGGACGAGCAGTACTTC
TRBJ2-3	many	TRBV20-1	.	CSARLLGDTQYF	TGCAGTGCTAGACTGCTCGGAGATACGCAGTATTTT
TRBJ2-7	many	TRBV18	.	CASSPPGPAYEQYF	TGTGCCAGCTCACCACCAGGGCCTGCGTACGAGCAGTACTTC
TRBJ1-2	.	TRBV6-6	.	CASSARTGGRKTYGYTF	TGTGCCAGCAGTGCACGTACAGGTGGGAGAAAGACCTATGGCTACACCTTC
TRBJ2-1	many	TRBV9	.	CASSVKGEQFF	TGTGCCAGCAGCGTAAAGGGTGAGCAGTTCTTC
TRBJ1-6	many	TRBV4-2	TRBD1	CASSGTGNNSPLHF	TGTGCCAGCAGCGGGACAGGGAATAATTCACCCCTCCACTTT
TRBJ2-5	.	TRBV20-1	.	CSARDVLQETQYF	TGCAGTGCTAGAGATGTTCTCCAAGAGACCCAGTACTTC
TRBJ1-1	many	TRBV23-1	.	CASPRAIPTGRENTEAFF	TGCGCCAGCCCTCGAGCGATTCCCACAGGGAGGGAAAACACTGAAGCTTTCTTT
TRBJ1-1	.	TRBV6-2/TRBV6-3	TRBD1	CASPDRGSEAFF	TGTGCCAGCCCCGACAGGGGCTCTGAAGCTTTCTTT
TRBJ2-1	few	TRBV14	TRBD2	CASSREAVGEGRDEQFF	TGTGCCAGCAGCCGCGAGGCGGTGGGGGAGGGCCGGGATGAGCAGTTCTTC
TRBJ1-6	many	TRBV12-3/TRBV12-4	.	CASSTRGISYNSPLHF	TGTGCCAGCAGTACACGGGGAATCTCCTATAATTCACCCCTCCACTTT
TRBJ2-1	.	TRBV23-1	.	CASSQSLGRVYPNEQFF	TGCGCCAGCAGTCAATCTCTCGGCCGAGTTTATCCCAATGAGCAGTTCTTC
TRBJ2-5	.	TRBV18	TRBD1	CASSLGDREQETQYF	TGTGCCAGCTCGTTGGGGGACAGGGAACAAGAGACCCAGTACTTC
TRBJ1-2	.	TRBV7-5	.	CISVPGKMNEVGKTYDYTF	.
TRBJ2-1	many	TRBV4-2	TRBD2	CASSQDNGELASYNEQFF	TGTGCCAGCAGCCAAGATAATGGGGAACTAGCGTCCTACAATGAGCAGTTCTTC
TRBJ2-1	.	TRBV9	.	CASSDRRDGEQFF	TGTGCCAGCAGCGACCGTAGAGACGGTGAGCAGTTCTTC
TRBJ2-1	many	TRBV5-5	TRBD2	CASSLEWASGGYNEQFF	TGTGCCAGCAGCTTGGAATGGGCTAGCGGGGGGTACAATGAGCAGTTCTTC
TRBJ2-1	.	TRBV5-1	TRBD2	CASSLGLAGAPISYNGQFF	TGCGCCAGCAGCTTAGGACTAGCTGGGGCCCCGATCTCCTACAATGGGCAGTTCTTC
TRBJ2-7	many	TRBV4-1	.	CASSQPLAGNSYEQYF	TGCGCCAGCAGCCAACCCTTGGCGGGTAACTCCTACGAGCAGTACTTC
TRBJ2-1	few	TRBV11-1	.	CASSASRGNNEQFF	TGTGCCAGCAGCGCTTCCCGGGGCAACAATGAGCAGTTCTTC
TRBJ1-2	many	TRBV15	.	CATSRDFGGGYTF	TGTGCCACCAGCAGAGATTTTGGAGGGGGCTACACCTTC
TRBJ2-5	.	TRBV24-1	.	CATSDTPRGAQETQYF	TGTGCCACCAGTGATACCCCAAGGGGGGCTCAAGAGACCCAGTACTTC
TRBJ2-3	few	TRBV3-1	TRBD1	CASSLDRGGINPDTQYF	TGTGCCAGCAGCCTGGACAGGGGCGGTATAAATCCAGATACGCAGTATTTT
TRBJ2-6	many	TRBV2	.	CASSAGRGAGANVLTF	TGTGCCAGCAGTGCGGGCAGGGGGGCTGGGGCCAACGTCCTGACTTTC
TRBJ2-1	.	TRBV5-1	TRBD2	CASSLRLAGGRGEQFF	TGCGCCAGCAGCCTTAGACTAGCGGGGGGCCGGGGTGAGCAGTTCTTC
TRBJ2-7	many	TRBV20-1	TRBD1	CSARARTGGYEQYF	TGCAGTGCTAGAGCTCGGACAGGGGGCTACGAGCAGTACTTC